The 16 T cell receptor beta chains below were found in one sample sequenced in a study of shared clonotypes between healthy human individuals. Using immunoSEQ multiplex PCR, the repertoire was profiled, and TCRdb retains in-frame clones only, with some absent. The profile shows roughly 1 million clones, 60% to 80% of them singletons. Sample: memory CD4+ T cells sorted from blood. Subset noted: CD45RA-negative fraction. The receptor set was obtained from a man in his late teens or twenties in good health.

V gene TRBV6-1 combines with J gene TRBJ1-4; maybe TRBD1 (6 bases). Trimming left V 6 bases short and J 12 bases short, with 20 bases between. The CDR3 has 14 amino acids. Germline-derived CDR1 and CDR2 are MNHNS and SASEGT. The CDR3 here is CASRRTEVGKELFF. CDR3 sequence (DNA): TGTGCCAGCAGGAGGACAGAGGTGGGAAAGGAACTGTTTTTT.

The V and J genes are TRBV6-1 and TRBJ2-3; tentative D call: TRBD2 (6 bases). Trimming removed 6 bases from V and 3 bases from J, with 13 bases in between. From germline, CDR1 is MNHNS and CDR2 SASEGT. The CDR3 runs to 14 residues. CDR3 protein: CASRGGIVTDTQYF. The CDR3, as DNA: TGTGCCAGCAGGGGCGGGATTGTTACAGATACGCAGTATTTT.

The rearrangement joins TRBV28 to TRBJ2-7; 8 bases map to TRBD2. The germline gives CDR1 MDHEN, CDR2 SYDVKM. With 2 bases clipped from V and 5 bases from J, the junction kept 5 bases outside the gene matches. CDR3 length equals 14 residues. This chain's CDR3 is CASSLERELHEQYF. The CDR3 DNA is TGTGCCAGCAGTTTAGAGCGGGAGCTGCACGAGCAGTACTTC.

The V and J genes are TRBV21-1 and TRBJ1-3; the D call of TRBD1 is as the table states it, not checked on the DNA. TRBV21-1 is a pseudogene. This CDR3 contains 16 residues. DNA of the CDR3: TGTGCCAGCAGCTTAGGGGCAGCCAGTGCGGGAAACACCATATATTTT. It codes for CASSLGAASAGNTIYF.

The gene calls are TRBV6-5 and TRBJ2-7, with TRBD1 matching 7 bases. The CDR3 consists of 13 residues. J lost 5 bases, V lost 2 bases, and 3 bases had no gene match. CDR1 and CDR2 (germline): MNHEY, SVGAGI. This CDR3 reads CASSYEGANEQYF. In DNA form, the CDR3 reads TGTGCCAGCAGTTACGAGGGGGCCAACGAGCAGTACTTC.

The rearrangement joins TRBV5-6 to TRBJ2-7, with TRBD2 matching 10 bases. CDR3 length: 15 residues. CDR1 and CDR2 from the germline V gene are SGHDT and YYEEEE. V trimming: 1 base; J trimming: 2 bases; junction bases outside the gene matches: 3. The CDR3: CASSLSGRGPYEQYF. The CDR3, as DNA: TGTGCCAGCAGCTTGAGCGGGAGGGGTCCCTACGAGCAGTACTTC.

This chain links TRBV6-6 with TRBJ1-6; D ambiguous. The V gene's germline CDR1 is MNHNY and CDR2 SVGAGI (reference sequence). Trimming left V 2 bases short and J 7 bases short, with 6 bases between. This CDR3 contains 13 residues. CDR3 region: CASSYTENSPLHF. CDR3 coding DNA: TGTGCCAGCAGTTACACCGAAAATTCACCCCTCCACTTT.

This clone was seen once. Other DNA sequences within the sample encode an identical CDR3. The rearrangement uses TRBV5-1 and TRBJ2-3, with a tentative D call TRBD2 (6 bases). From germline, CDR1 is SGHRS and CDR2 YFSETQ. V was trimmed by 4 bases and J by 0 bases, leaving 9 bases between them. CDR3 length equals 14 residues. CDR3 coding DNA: TGCGCCAGCAGCCCGGGGACTAGCACAGATACGCAGTATTTT. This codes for CASSPGTSTDTQYF.

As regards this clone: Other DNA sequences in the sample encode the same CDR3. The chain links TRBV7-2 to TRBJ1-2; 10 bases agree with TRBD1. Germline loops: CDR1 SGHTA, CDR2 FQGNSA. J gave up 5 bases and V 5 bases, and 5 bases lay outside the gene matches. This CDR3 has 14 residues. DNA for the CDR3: TGTGCCAGCAGCCCACGACAGGGGGCTTATGGCTACACCTTC. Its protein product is CASSPRQGAYGYTF.

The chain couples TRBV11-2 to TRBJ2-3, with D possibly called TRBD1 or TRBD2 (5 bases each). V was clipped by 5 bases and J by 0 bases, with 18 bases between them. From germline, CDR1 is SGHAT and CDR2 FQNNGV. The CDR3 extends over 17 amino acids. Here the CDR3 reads CASSPRVSGASTDTQYF. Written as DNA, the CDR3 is TGTGCCAGCAGCCCCCGCGTGTCCGGGGCAAGCACAGATACGCAGTATTTT.

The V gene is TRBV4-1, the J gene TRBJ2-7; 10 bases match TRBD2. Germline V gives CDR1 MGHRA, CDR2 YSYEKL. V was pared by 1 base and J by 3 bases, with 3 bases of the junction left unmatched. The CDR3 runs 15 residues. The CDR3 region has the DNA TGCGCCAGCAGCCAAGGACTAGCGGGTATCTACGAGCAGTACTTC. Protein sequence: CASSQGLAGIYEQYF.

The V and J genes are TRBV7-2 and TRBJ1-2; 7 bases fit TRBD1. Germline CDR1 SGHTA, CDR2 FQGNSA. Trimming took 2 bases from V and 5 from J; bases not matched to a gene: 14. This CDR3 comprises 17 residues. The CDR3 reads CASSLKTGMGWEYGYTF. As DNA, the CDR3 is TGTGCCAGCAGCTTAAAGACAGGGATGGGATGGGAGTATGGCTACACCTTC.

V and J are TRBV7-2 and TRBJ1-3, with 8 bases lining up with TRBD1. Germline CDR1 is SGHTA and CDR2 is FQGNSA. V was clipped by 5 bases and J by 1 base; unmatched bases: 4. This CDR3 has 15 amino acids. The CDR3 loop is CASSPGGRSGNTIYF. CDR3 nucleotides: TGTGCCAGCAGCCCAGGGGGCAGGTCTGGAAACACCATATATTTT.

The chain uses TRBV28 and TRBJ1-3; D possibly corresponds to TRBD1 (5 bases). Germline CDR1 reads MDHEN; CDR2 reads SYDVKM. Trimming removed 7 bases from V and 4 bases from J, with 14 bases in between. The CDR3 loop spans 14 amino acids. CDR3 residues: CASTRGGRGNTIYF. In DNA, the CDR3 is TGTGCCAGCACCCGGGGGGGACGAGGAAACACCATATATTTT.

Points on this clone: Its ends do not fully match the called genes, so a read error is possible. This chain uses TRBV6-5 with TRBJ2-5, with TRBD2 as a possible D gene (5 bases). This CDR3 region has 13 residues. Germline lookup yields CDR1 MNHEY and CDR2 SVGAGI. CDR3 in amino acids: CASTYSEQATQYF. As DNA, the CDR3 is TGTGCCAGCACCTATAGCGAGCAAGCGACCCAGTACTTC.

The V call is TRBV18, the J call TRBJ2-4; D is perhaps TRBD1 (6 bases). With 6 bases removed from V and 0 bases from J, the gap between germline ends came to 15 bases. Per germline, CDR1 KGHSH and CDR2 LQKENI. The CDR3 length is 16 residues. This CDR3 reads CASSSGQKLAKNIQYF. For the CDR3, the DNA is TGTGCCAGCTCCAGCGGACAGAAATTAGCCAAAAACATTCAGTACTTC.